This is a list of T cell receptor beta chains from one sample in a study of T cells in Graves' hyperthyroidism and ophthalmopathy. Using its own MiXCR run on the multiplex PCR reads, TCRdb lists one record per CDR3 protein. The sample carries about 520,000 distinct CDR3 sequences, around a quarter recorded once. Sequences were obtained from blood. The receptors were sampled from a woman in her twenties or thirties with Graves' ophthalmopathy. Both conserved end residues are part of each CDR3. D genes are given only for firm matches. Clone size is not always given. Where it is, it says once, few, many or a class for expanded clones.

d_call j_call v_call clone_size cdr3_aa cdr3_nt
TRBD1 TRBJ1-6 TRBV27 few CASSLGQGGLTLHF TGTGCCAGCAGTTTAGGTCAGGGGGGTTTGACCCTCCACTTT
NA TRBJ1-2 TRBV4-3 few CASSQEAGPYGYTF TGCGCCAGCAGCCAAGAGGCGGGGCCCTATGGCTACACCTTC
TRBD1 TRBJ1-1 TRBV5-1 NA CASSIGQGVGNTEAFF TGCGCCAGCAGCATCGGACAGGGCGTCGGGAACACTGAAGCTTTCTTT
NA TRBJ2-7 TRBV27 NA CASSNGEGSYEQYF TGTGCCAGCAGCAACGGAGAGGGGTCCTACGAGCAGTACTTC
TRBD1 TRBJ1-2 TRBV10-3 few CAINSGGALDYGYTF TGTGCCATCAACTCAGGGGGCGCGTTGGACTATGGCTACACCTTC
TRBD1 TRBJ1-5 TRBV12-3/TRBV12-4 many CASSDGQGRNQPQHF TGTGCCAGCAGTGACGGACAGGGCCGCAATCAGCCCCAGCATTTT
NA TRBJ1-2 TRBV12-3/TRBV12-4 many CASSFLSQRGYTF TGTGCCAGCAGTTTCCTAAGCCAGCGGGGCTACACCTTC
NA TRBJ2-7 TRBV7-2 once CASSLGTEFYEQYF TGTGCCAGCAGCTTAGGGACAGAATTCTACGAGCAGTACTTC
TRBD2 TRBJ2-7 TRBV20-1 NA CSAGEGGPREQYF TGCAGTGCTGGCGAGGGAGGGCCGCGAGAGCAGTACTTC
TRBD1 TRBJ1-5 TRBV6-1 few CASSEAVRGPGTHQPQHF TGTGCCAGCAGTGAAGCAGTTAGGGGGCCTGGGACCCATCAGCCCCAGCATTTT
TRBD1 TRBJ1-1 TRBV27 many CASHDRGQTEAFF TGTGCCAGCCACGACAGGGGGCAGACTGAAGCTTTCTTT
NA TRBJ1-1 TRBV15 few CATSRERGHWNTEAFF TGTGCCACCAGCAGAGAGAGGGGACATTGGAACACTGAAGCTTTCTTT
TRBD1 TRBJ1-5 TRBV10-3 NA CAISRQGDSNQPQHF TGTGCCATCAGTAGGCAGGGGGATAGCAATCAGCCCCAGCATTTT
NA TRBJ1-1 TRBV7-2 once CASSSERRGEAFF TGTGCCAGCAGTTCGGAAAGGAGGGGGGAAGCTTTCTTT
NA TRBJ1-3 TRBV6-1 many CASSERGTYGNTIYF TGTGCCAGCAGCGAAAGGGGGACATATGGAAACACCATATATTTT
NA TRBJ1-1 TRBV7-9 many CASSPTGPEAFF TGTGCCAGCAGCCCTACAGGGCCTGAAGCTTTCTTT
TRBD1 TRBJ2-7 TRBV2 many CASSLRGQSSYEQYF TGTGCCAGCAGCCTGAGGGGGCAGAGCTCCTACGAGCAGTACTTC
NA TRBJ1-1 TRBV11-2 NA CASSLVGTQIQNTEAFF TGTGCCAGCAGCTTAGTAGGGACACAGATCCAGAACACTGAAGCTTTCTTT
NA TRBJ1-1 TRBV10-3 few CAISEGGTGVFSEAFF TGTGCCATCAGTGAAGGGGGAACAGGTGTGTTTTCTGAAGCTTTCTTT
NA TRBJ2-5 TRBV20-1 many CSVGGGGAETQYF TGCAGCGTGGGGGGAGGGGGCGCGGAGACCCAGTACTTC
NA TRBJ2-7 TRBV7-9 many CASSLAHDIDGQYF TGTGCCAGCAGCTTAGCCCACGACATCGACGGGCAGTACTTC
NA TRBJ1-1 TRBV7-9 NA CASSDRSMNTEAFF TGTGCCAGCAGTGACAGGAGCATGAACACTGAAGCTTTCTTT
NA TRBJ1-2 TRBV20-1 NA CSATATSDYGYTF TGCAGTGCCACCGCGACATCCGACTATGGCTACACCTTC
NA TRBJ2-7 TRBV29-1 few CSVALDSSYEQYF TGCAGCGTTGCCCTGGACAGCTCCTACGAGCAGTACTTC